Shown below are 5 T cell receptor beta chains from a single sample sequenced in a study of Graves' ophthalmopathy and Graves' hyperthyroidism. RNA transcripts were the source from which TCR beta CDR3 regions were amplified. After a first-round RT-PCR with HTBI primers, a second-round multiplex PCR was run. TCRdb redid the calling of the multiplex PCR reads with MiXCR, one entry per CDR3 protein. The sample comprises about 380,000 distinct CDR3 sequences, roughly 15% of which are singletons, and 7% rests with the top ten. Sequencing was performed on peripheral blood. The receptors originated from a woman under 30 with stable Graves' hyperthyroidism.

Ten or more counts support this clonotype. The chain joins TRBV5-1 to TRBJ1-2; TRBD1 agrees at 7 bases. V was clipped by 4 bases and J by 4 bases; unmatched bases: 7. Germline V CDR1 and CDR2: SGHRS, YFSETQ. The CDR3 contains 14 residues. CDR3 protein: CASSKQGDLYGYTF. For the CDR3, the DNA is TGCGCCAGCAGCAAGCAGGGGGATCTCTATGGCTACACCTTC.

This clonotype was observed at least ten times. The V gene is TRBV12-3 or TRBV12-4, the J gene TRBJ1-2; no firm D call. Trimming pared 3 bases from V and 0 bases from J, leaving 14 bases between. This CDR3 has 16 residues. CDR3 DNA: TGTGCCAGCAGTTTGGGGAGAGGCGCTTCTAACTATGGCTACACCTTC. Its translation is CASSLGRGASNYGYTF.

At least ten counts were recorded for this clonotype. The V gene is TRBV12-3 or TRBV12-4, the J gene TRBJ1-2; D is uncertain. The ends were cut back, 3 bases at V and 0 bases at J, with 8 bases in the middle. This CDR3 is built from 14 residues. This CDR3 reads CASSFRRSNYGYTF. The CDR3 bases are TGTGCCAGCAGTTTTAGGAGATCTAACTATGGCTACACCTTC.

Only a few counts were recorded for this clonotype. In DNA, the CDR3 is TGTGCCAGCAGCCAAGGATATGGACTGCGGGAGACCCAGTACTTC. Its protein is CASSQGYGLRETQYF. V gene TRBV14 combines with J gene TRBJ2-5; D is perhaps TRBD2 (5 bases). Germline V gene data show CDR1 as SGHDN and CDR2 as FVKESK. The CDR3 runs to 15 residues. With 1 base removed from V and 5 bases from J, the gap between germline ends came to 14 bases.

This clonotype was seen at least ten times. The chain combines TRBV6-4 with TRBJ2-7; D call uncertain. Germline loops: CDR1 MRHNA, CDR2 SNTAGT. The CDR3 has 17 residues. V dropped 5 bases and J dropped 4 bases, with 24 bases sitting between them. Written as DNA, the CDR3 is TGTGCCAGCAGTAACCCCTACCGGTCTACCAAGATTTACGAGCAGTACTTC. It specifies CASSNPYRSTKIYEQYF.